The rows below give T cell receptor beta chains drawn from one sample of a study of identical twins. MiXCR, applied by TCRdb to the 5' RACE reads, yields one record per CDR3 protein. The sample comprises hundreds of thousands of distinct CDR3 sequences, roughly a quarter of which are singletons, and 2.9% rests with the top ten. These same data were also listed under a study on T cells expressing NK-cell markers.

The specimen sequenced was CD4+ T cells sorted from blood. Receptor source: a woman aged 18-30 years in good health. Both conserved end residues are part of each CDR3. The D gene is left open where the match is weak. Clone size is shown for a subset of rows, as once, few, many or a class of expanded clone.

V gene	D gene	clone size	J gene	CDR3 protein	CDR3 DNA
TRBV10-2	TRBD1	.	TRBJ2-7	CASRTGASSYEQYF	TGCGCCAGCCGGACAGGGGCGAGCTCCTACGAGCAGTACTTC
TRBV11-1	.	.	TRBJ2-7	CASSLRTAAYEQYF	TGTGCCAGCAGCTTGAGGACGGCCGCCTACGAGCAGTACTTC
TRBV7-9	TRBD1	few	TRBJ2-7	CASSLVQGAQYEQYF	TGTGCCAGCAGCTTAGTCCAGGGGGCGCAGTACGAGCAGTACTTC
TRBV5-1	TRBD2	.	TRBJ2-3	CASSWGLAGEPEDTQYF	TGCGCCAGCAGCTGGGGCCTAGCGGGAGAACCGGAAGATACGCAGTATTTT
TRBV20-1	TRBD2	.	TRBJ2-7	CSARTSGGSYEQYF	TGCAGTGCTAGGACTAGCGGGGGCTCCTACGAGCAGTACTTC
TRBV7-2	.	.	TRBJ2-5	CASSFHRQETQYF	TGTGCCAGCAGCTTCCACAGGCAAGAGACCCAGTACTTC
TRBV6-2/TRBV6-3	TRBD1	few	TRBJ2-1	CASRPTQGQNYNEQFF	TGTGCCAGCAGACCCACACAGGGACAGAATTACAATGAGCAGTTCTTC
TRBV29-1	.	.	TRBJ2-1	CSVNFGGSYNEQFF	TGCAGCGTTAACTTTGGGGGGTCCTACAATGAGCAGTTCTTC
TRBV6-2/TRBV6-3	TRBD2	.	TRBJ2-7	CATEREGFEQYF	TGTGCCACCGAGCGGGAGGGGTTCGAGCAGTACTTC
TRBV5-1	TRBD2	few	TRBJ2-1	CASSSTWRGGRNEQFF	TGCGCCAGCAGCTCGACATGGCGGGGCGGGAGGAATGAGCAGTTCTTC
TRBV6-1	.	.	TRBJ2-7	CASSTGSIREQYF	TGTGCCAGCAGTACCGGGAGTATCCGCGAGCAGTACTTC
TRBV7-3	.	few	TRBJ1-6	CASSLNTGSSPLHF	TGTGCCAGCAGCTTGAATACAGGGTCTTCACCCCTCCACTTT
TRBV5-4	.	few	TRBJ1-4	CASSLWTGEKLFF	TGTGCCAGCAGCTTGTGGACGGGTGAAAAACTGTTTTTT
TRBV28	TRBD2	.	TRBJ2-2	CASTLMGTSGRIGELFF	TGTGCCAGCACTCTTATGGGGACTAGCGGGAGAATCGGGGAGCTGTTTTTT
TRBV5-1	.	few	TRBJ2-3	CASSFRRTQDTQYF	TGCGCCAGCAGCTTCCGGCGAACACAAGATACGCAGTATTTT
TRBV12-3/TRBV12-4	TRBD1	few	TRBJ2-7	CASRSRGTGSYEQYF	TGTGCCAGCAGGTCCCGCGGGACAGGTTCCTACGAGCAGTACTTC
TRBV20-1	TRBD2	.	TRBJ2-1	CSASGGARYNEQFF	TGCAGTGCTAGCGGGGGGGCCCGCTACAATGAGCAGTTCTTC
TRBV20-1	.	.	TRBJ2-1	CSARVLRGGAFF	TGCAGTGCTAGAGTCCTAAGGGGGGGGGCCTTCTTC
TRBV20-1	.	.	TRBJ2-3	CSASSGRTDTQYF	TGCAGTGCTAGTAGCGGCCGCACAGATACGCAGTATTTT
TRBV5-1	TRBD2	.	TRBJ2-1	CASSSRGDSYNEQFF	TGCGCCAGCAGCTCCCGGGGGGATTCGTACAATGAGCAGTTCTTC
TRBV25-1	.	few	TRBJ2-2	CASSESHYTGELFF	TGTGCCAGCAGTGAATCCCACTACACCGGGGAGCTGTTTTTT
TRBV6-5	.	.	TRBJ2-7	CASRHPSYEQYF	TGTGCCAGCCGTCACCCCTCCTACGAGCAGTACTTC